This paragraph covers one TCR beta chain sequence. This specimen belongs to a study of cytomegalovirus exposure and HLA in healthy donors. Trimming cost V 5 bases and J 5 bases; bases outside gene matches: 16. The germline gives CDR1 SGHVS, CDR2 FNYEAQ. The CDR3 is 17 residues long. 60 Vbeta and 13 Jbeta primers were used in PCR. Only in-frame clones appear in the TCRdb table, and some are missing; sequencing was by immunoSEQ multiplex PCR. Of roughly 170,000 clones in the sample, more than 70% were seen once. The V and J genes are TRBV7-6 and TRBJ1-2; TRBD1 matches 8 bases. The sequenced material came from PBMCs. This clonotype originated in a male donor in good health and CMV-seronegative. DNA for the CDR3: TGTGCCAGCAGCCTACGATCCGGGACAGGAGGCGAATATGGCTACACCTTC. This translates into CASSLRSGTGGEYGYTF.